This record concerns one T cell receptor beta chain sequence. Its antigen is as yet unknown. These data are taken from a study of shared clonotypes between healthy human individuals. Study-wide results and limits: Rarefaction revealed incomplete sorted-subset sequencing despite large depth. Collection of samples was limited to blood; tissue repertoires likely differ.

Every one of the donors was a Caucasian adult that lived in Nashville, Tennessee. The CDR3 contains 17 residues. V lost 8 bases to trimming and J lost 3 bases; unmatched junction nucleotides: 16. The germline CDR1 and CDR2 sequences are SEHNR and FQNEAQ (reference sequence). Sequenced by immunoSEQ multiplex PCR; TCRdb stores in-frame clones only, minus some. Altogether roughly 1,100,000 clones are present, 60% to 80% being singletons, with the ten largest covering approximately 1.5%. The source of this sequence is a man younger than 30 in good health. The rearrangement links TRBV7-9 to TRBJ2-7; 10 bases match TRBD1. Sequenced input: memory CD4+ T cells sorted from blood. Subset given: CD45RA-negative fraction. The CDR3 region has the DNA TGTGCCAGCCGCCTCTCCTTAACCGGGACAGGGGACTACGAGCAGTACTTC. Its translation: CASRLSLTGTGDYEQYF.